The 28 T cell receptor beta chains in this list originate from one sample, sequenced in a study of Ad26.COV2.S vaccination and SARS-CoV-2 variants (dated by TCRdb to the early 2020s). This specimen's treatment or condition label, interpreted: some 20 received Ad26.COV2.S at low or high dose, single or two shots; several received placebo; per-sample allocation not given. For vaccine and placebo recipients, repertoires were sequenced using samples collected on day 63 after the first injection. Library prep was done by the immunoSEQ multiplex PCR assay. TCRdb carries this immuneACCESS record with in-frame sequences only. Its versions omit some clonotypes, under half of them owing to an unresolved V gene in the studies checked, with the rest unexplained. The sample table holds 400,000 to 500,000 clones, of which nearly 90% were seen once. 2.5% of the sample lies in the top ten. The source was peripheral blood, collected in a trial of Ad26.COV2.S vaccine versus placebo. Receptors originate from a person between 18 and 65 years old who received the Ad26.COV2.S COVID-19 vaccine or a placebo.

V gene TRBV7-8 combines with J gene TRBJ1-2; a weak D match, TRBD1 (5 bases). The ends were cut back, 4 bases at V and 4 bases at J, with 16 bases in the middle. The germline gives CDR1 SGHVS, CDR2 FQNEAQ. The CDR3 contains 15 residues. For the CDR3, the DNA is TGTGCCAGCAGCTCATCACGGGACCCGGGCTATGGCTACACCTTC. Translating it yields CASSSSRDPGYGYTF.

This chain connects TRBV7-2 to TRBJ1-2, with 8 bases identical to TRBD1. V was clipped by 5 bases and J by 4 bases; unmatched bases: 6. The CDR3 has 14 residues. Germline V lookup: CDR1 SGHTA, CDR2 FQGNSA. CDR3: CASSNRQGFYGYTF. CDR3 DNA: TGTGCCAGCAGCAACCGACAGGGGTTCTATGGCTACACCTTC.

This chain links TRBV5-1 with TRBJ2-2; D may be TRBD1 (6 bases). CDR1 is SGHRS, CDR2 YFSETQ, per germline. This CDR3 comprises 17 residues. Trimming shortened V by 0 bases and J by 1 base, and 13 bases separated the two germline ends. CDR3 DNA: TGCGCCAGCAGCTTGGGCGCCGGGACAAAGAACACCGGGGAGCTGTTTTTT. As protein: CASSLGAGTKNTGELFF.

The chain uses TRBV12-3 or TRBV12-4 and TRBJ1-3; D not certain. This CDR3 region has 12 residues. V was clipped by 3 bases and J by 11 bases, with 11 bases between them. The CDR3 sequence: CASSFGFASIYF. The CDR3 nucleotides read TGTGCCAGCAGTTTTGGGTTCGCCTCCATATATTTT.

The rearrangement uses TRBV28 and TRBJ1-2; 7 bases line up with TRBD1. The CDR3 is 15 amino acids. Per germline, CDR1 MDHEN and CDR2 SYDVKM. The V segment lost 5 bases and the J segment 1 base; nucleotides outside the gene matches: 7. The CDR3 spells CASSTQGEDNYGYTF. The DNA for the CDR3 is TGTGCCAGCAGTACCCAGGGGGAGGATAACTATGGCTACACCTTC.

This sequence joins TRBV7-2 and TRBJ2-5, with 7 bases that match TRBD2. After removal of 3 bases from V and 4 bases from J, the junction contained 8 bases not matched to a gene. Looked up from germline, CDR1 is SGHTA and CDR2 is FQGNSA. This CDR3 has 15 residues. CDR3 residues: CASSFQRGAGETQYF. In DNA, the CDR3 is TGTGCCAGCAGCTTCCAGCGGGGCGCAGGAGAGACCCAGTACTTC.

J is TRBJ2-4 and V is TRBV3-1 (or the pseudogene TRBV3-2); D remains ambiguous. This CDR3 is 15 amino acids long. Trimming took 2 bases from V and 6 from J, leaving 14 bases between them. Germline CDR1 and CDR2: LGHDT and YNNKEL (reference sequence). In nucleotides, the CDR3 is TGTGCCAGCAGCCAAAGTACGTCCCTTCCAAACATTCAGTACTTC. Translation gives CASSQSTSLPNIQYF.

For this clone: Other DNA sequences in this specimen translate into the identical CDR3. V is TRBV5-1 and J is TRBJ2-1; 7 bases align to TRBD1. J gave up 1 base and V 0 bases, and 1 base lay outside the gene matches. Germline CDR1 and CDR2: SGHRS and YFSETQ. The CDR3 is 15 residues long. CDR3: CASSLEGQSYNEQFF. CDR3 sequence (DNA): TGCGCCAGCAGCTTGGAGGGACAGTCCTACAATGAGCAGTTCTTC.

This clone was seen a single time. V usage is TRBV7-3 and J usage is TRBJ1-3; 8 positions agree with TRBD1. CDR3 length equals 16 residues. The germline CDR1 and CDR2 sequences are SGHTA and FQGTGA. Trimming removed 6 bases from V and 0 bases from J; junction bases left unmatched: 7. Written as DNA, the CDR3 is TGTGCCAGCAGTTCAGGGGGCGGTATCTCTGGAAACACCATATATTTT. Translating gives CASSSGGGISGNTIYF.

The chain uses TRBV28 and TRBJ1-5; D perhaps matches TRBD1 (6 bases). CDR3 length: 15 residues. Trimming took off 2 bases at V and 1 base at J, with 9 bases between the two ends. CDR1 is MDHEN and CDR2 is SYDVKM in the germline V gene. Here the CDR3 reads CASSLGGASNQPQHF. The CDR3 DNA reads as TGTGCCAGCAGTTTAGGGGGGGCGAGCAATCAGCCCCAGCATTTT.

V is TRBV15 and J is TRBJ2-7, with D maybe TRBD1 (6 bases). The CDR3 contains 13 residues. V was clipped by 5 bases and J by 2 bases, with 10 bases between them. Germline lookup yields CDR1 LNHNV and CDR2 YYDKDF (reference sequence). The CDR3 here is CATSYRAAYEQYF. CDR3 coding DNA: TGTGCCACCAGCTACAGGGCAGCCTACGAGCAGTACTTC. Full variable domain (remainder filled in from reference TRBV15 and TRBJ2-7): DAMVIQNPRYQVTQFGKPVTLSCSQTLNHNVMYWYQQKSSQAPKLLFHYYDKDFNNEADTPDNFQSRRPNTSFCFLDIRSPGLGDTAMYLCATSYRAAYEQYFGPGTRLTVT.

The chain couples TRBV4-2 to TRBJ2-1; 7 bases fit TRBD1. Looked up from germline, CDR1 is LGHNA and CDR2 is YNFKEQ. V lost 4 bases, J lost 6 bases, and 15 bases stayed unmatched. The CDR3 contains 17 residues. As DNA, the CDR3 is TGTGCCAGCAGCCCCCGGGACAGAGTTAACCCTTCCAATGAGCAGTTCTTC. It specifies CASSPRDRVNPSNEQFF.

The J gene is TRBJ1-4, the V gene TRBV15; possible D gene TRBD1, 5 bases. Germline CDR1 LNHNV, CDR2 YYDKDF (reference sequence). V was pared by 3 bases and J by 7 bases, with 12 bases between. There are 14 residues in the CDR3. DNA for the CDR3: TGTGCCACCAGCAGGGGGCAGCTGCGTGAAAAACTGTTTTTT. Translation: CATSRGQLREKLFF. The whole variable domain, remainder taken from reference TRBV15 and TRBJ1-4, is DAMVIQNPRYQVTQFGKPVTLSCSQTLNHNVMYWYQQKSSQAPKLLFHYYDKDFNNEADTPDNFQSRRPNTSFCFLDIRSPGLGDTAMYLCATSRGQLREKLFFGSGTQLSVL.

This clone was picked up one time. This chain uses TRBV28 with TRBJ2-3, with 9 bases matching TRBD1. The CDR3 extends over 14 amino acids. Germline V CDR1 and CDR2: MDHEN, SYDVKM. Germline trimming cut 7 bases from V and 7 bases from J; bases unmatched to any gene: 9. In DNA form, the CDR3 reads TGTGCCAGCATTTCCGGGACAGGGCAATATACGCAGTATTTT. Amino acids: CASISGTGQYTQYF.

The rearrangement joins TRBV15 to TRBJ2-1; no clear D gene. The CDR3 sequence is 15 residues long. Germline-derived CDR1 and CDR2 are LNHNV and YYDKDF (reference sequence). V was pared by 0 bases and J by 9 bases, with 15 bases between. The CDR3 DNA reads as TGTGCCACCAGCAGAGATCTCCCCACAAAGGGTGAGCAGTTCTTC. Translating it yields CATSRDLPTKGEQFF. The variable domain in full, with the rest retrieved from reference TRBV15 and TRBJ2-1, is DAMVIQNPRYQVTQFGKPVTLSCSQTLNHNVMYWYQQKSSQAPKLLFHYYDKDFNNEADTPDNFQSRRPNTSFCFLDIRSPGLGDTAMYLCATSRDLPTKGEQFFGPGTRLTVL.

The V and J genes are TRBV12-5 and TRBJ1-5; D may be TRBD1 (5 bases). This CDR3 has 15 residues. Germline V CDR1 and CDR2: LGHNT, FRNRAP. Deletions cut 3 bases from V and 7 bases from J, with 16 bases between. Here the CDR3 DNA reads TGTGCTAGTGGTTTATATCAGGGTAAAGGCCAGCCCCAGCATTTT. Translated, it gives CASGLYQGKGQPQHF. The full variable domain, with the rest looked up from reference TRBV12-5 and TRBJ1-5, is DARVTQTPRHKVTEMGQEVTMRCQPILGHNTVFWYRQTMMQGLELLAYFRNRAPLDDSGMPKDRFSAEMPDATLATLKIQPSEPRDSAVYFCASGLYQGKGQPQHFGDGTRLSIL.

The chain couples TRBV3-1 (or the pseudogene TRBV3-2) to TRBJ1-2; D gene ambiguous. V was clipped by 0 bases and J by 5 bases, with 13 bases between them. This CDR3 region has 15 residues. Germline CDR1 and CDR2: LGHDT and YNNKEL (reference sequence). The CDR3 loop is CASSQDYIQGYGYTF. The CDR3 nucleotides read TGTGCCAGCAGCCAAGATTACATCCAAGGATATGGCTACACCTTC.

The rearrangement uses TRBV7-2 and TRBJ2-1; 7 bases map to TRBD1. The germline gives CDR1 SGHTA, CDR2 FQGNSA. Trimming at V came to 7 bases and at J to 4 bases, leaving 7 bases not matched to a gene. The CDR3 totals 14 residues. This CDR3 reads CASNTGTVYNEQFF. The CDR3 DNA sequence: TGTGCCAGCAACACCGGGACAGTTTACAATGAGCAGTTCTTC.

The chain carries TRBV6-2 or TRBV6-3 and TRBJ2-4, with 13 positions matching TRBD2. CDR1 and CDR2 (germline): MNHEY, SVGEGT. Losses at the gene ends were 4 bases for V and 8 bases for J; bases not matched to a gene: 2. The CDR3 loop spans 14 amino acids. The CDR3 is CASSWTSGGDIQYF. As DNA, the CDR3 is TGTGCCAGCAGTTGGACTAGCGGGGGAGACATTCAGTACTTC.

The V gene is TRBV2, the J gene TRBJ1-5, with 7 bases lining up with TRBD1. V was pared by 8 bases and J by 4 bases, with 8 bases of the junction left unmatched. Germline V gene lookup returns CDR1 SNHLY and CDR2 FYNNEI. The length of the CDR3 is 14 residues. CDR3 DNA: TGTGCCAGCGGACTGGACAGGTGGAATCAGCCCCAGCATTTT. Amino acid sequence: CASGLDRWNQPQHF.

V and J are TRBV6-1 and TRBJ2-5, with D possibly matching TRBD2 (5 bases). Germline assignment: CDR1 MNHNS and CDR2 SASEGT. V was shortened by 3 bases and J by 3 bases, with 11 bases between the two germline ends. CDR3 length equals 14 residues. The CDR3 DNA sequence: TGTGCCAGCAGTGAGGCCCGGGGTAAAGAGACCCAGTACTTC. Encoded protein: CASSEARGKETQYF.

The CDR3 region is CAREDGRLAKNIQYF. For the CDR3, the DNA is TGTGCCAGAGAAGACGGAAGATTAGCCAAAAACATTCAGTACTTC. V and J are TRBV19 and TRBJ2-4; D is unresolved. Trimming stripped 9 bases from V and 0 bases from J, with 15 bases between. The CDR3 is 15 residues long. Germline CDR1 is LNHDA and CDR2 is SQIVND (reference sequence).

The chain carries TRBV2 and TRBJ2-7; tentative D call: TRBD2 (6 bases). CDR1 and CDR2 from the germline V gene are SNHLY and FYNNEI. V shed 3 bases and J shed 3 bases, with 12 bases lying between them. This CDR3 is built from 14 residues. The CDR3 loop is CASSEMGGSYEQYF. CDR3 DNA: TGTGCCAGCAGTGAGATGGGGGGAAGCTACGAGCAGTACTTC.

V is TRBV25-1 and J is TRBJ1-2; 9 nucleotides align to TRBD1. Germline V gene lookup returns CDR1 MGHDK and CDR2 SYGVNS. V was clipped by 1 base and J by 5 bases; unmatched bases: 2. The CDR3 has 14 amino acids. The CDR3 protein is CASSESGTGYGYTF. The CDR3 DNA is TGTGCCAGCAGTGAATCCGGGACAGGGTATGGCTACACCTTC.

This clone appeared a few times. The chain recombines TRBV7-5 with TRBJ1-2; TRBD1 is the table's D call, not checked against the DNA. TRBV7-5 is shown as a pseudogene. CDR3 length equals 14 residues. The CDR3 coding sequence is TGTGCCAGAAGCACCCGGACAGGAAGGGCTGGCTACACCTTC. It is translated as CARSTRTGRAGYTF.

The chain joins TRBV4-3 to TRBJ1-4; D is possibly TRBD1 (5 bases). The CDR3 is 16 residues long. CDR1 and CDR2 from the germline V gene are LGHNA and YSLEER. V shed 6 bases and J shed 8 bases, with 22 bases lying between them. The CDR3 region is CASSIRRAGTGEKLFF. In DNA form, the CDR3 reads TGCGCCAGCAGTATAAGACGGGCAGGGACCGGGGAAAAACTGTTTTTT.

This chain uses TRBV5-1 with TRBJ2-3, with 13 bases identical to TRBD2. With 4 bases clipped from V and 1 base from J, the junction kept 9 bases outside the gene matches. Germline loops: CDR1 SGHRS, CDR2 YFSETQ. The CDR3 loop spans 18 amino acids. In DNA form, the CDR3 reads TGCGCCAGCAGCACCGGGACTAGCGGGGCCCTCGGCACAGATACGCAGTATTTT. Translated, it gives CASSTGTSGALGTDTQYF.

The chain joins TRBV6-6 to TRBJ2-1, with 9 bases lining up with TRBD2. CDR3 length: 15 residues. With V trimmed by 2 bases and J by 5 bases, 4 bases remained unmatched. In germline, CDR1 is MNHNY, CDR2 SVGAGI (reference sequence). CDR3 residues: CASSYGAGGHNEQFF. In DNA, the CDR3 is TGTGCCAGCAGTTACGGGGCGGGAGGGCACAATGAGCAGTTCTTC.